This T cell receptor beta chain is from a study of blood T cell repertoires in COVID-19. About the study: Whether acute or convalescent, the COVID-19 samples came from the United States, Italy and Spain. Sample material is recorded as cDNA or gDNA derived from T cells, B-cell-depleted T cells, or PBMCs.

This CDR3 comprises 13 residues. Trimming removed 3 bases at V and 4 bases at J, with 8 bases between. Germline-derived CDR1 and CDR2 are SEHNR and FQNEAQ (reference sequence). Original methodology: Reference gene primer amplification in the assay estimated nucleated cell counts. This table comes from immunoSEQ multiplex PCR, and its TCRdb copy is limited to in-frame clones, with some not included. V and J calls and clone size are copied from that table; D and trimming were computed from the DNA. The sample consists of fewer than 150,000 clones, 75% to 90% of them appearing once. The gene calls are TRBV7-9 and TRBJ2-3; perhaps TRBD1 as D (5 bases). The material sequenced was peripheral blood. The clonotype originates from a human donor in a cohort sampled during active COVID-19. The DNA for the CDR3 is TGTGCCAGCAGCTTCTCAGGGCCAGATACGCAGTATTTT. Protein product: CASSFSGPDTQYF.